The source of this TCR beta chain is a study of beta chain features in type 1 diabetes. Study-wide results and limits: When Type 1 diabetes patients were examined, their TCRB CDR3s proved moderately but significantly shorter in all four CD4+ subsets.

Each population that was sorted was more than 95% pure. The authors reverse transcribed all of the isolated RNA, so sequencing captured expressed TCRB transcripts. Measured with immunoSEQ multiplex PCR; TCRdb has only the in-frame clones, and not every one. The sample shows about 700,000 clones, roughly 12% of them seen only once. Germline lookup yields CDR1 SEHNR and CDR2 FQNEAQ (reference sequence). Trimming removed 3 bases from V and 4 bases from J, with 14 bases in between. The CDR3 covers 15 residues. The sample holds a few counts of this clone. Its antigen is undetermined. The clonotype comes from a man aged 18 to 30 with type 1 diabetes. The genes are TRBV7-9 and TRBJ2-3; perhaps TRBD1 as D (6 bases). What was sequenced was naive CD4+ T cells from blood. The CDR3 is CASSLTVSGADTQYF. The CDR3 DNA sequence: TGTGCCAGCAGCTTGACGGTGTCAGGGGCAGATACGCAGTATTTT. The full variable domain, in which reference TRBV7-9 and TRBJ2-3 provide the parts outside the CDR3, is DTGVSQNPRHKITKRGQNVTFRCDPISEHNRLYWYRQTLGQGPEFLTYFQNEAQLEKSRLLSDRFSAERPKGSFSTLEIQRTEQGDSAMYLCASSLTVSGADTQYFGPGTRLTVL.